The rows below give T cell receptor beta chains drawn from one sample of a study of T cell clonotyping in hematopoietic cell transplantation. Only in-frame clones appear in the TCRdb table, and some are missing; sequencing was by immunoSEQ multiplex PCR. The top ten hold around 8.1% of the sample, which has under 20,000 clones, 86% seen once. Sequencing used peripheral blood mononuclear cells, obtained before stem cell transplant. The receptors were sampled from a man aged 50-60 years with acute myeloid leukemia. Some clones in this sample may be carry-over from other donors' samples. CDR3s include the opening cysteine and the closing phenylalanine or tryptophan. D genes are given only for firm matches. Only some rows state a clone size, as once, few, many or a class for expanded clones.

j_gene,d_gene,v_gene,abundance,CDR3nt,CDR3aa
TRBJ1-1,.,TRBV4-3,.,TGCGCCAGCAGCCAAGCTACGACAGGATCGAACACTGAAGCTTTCTTT,CASSQATTGSNTEAFF
TRBJ1-2,.,TRBV10-1,.,TGCGCCAGCAGTGGTGACAGCTACTATGGCTACACCTTC,CASSGDSYYGYTF
TRBJ1-2,.,TRBV10-3,.,TGTGCCATCAGTGAGGGCAATTCGGGCTACACCTTC,CAISEGNSGYTF
TRBJ1-1,.,TRBV5-1,few,TGCGCCAGCAGCGTGGGGACGGGGACTGAAGCTTTCTTT,CASSVGTGTEAFF
TRBJ1-4,.,TRBV5-1,.,TGCGCCAGCAGCTTCATTAGAGGCCCTAATGAAAAACTGTTTTTT,CASSFIRGPNEKLFF
TRBJ1-5,.,TRBV2,.,TGTGCCAGCAGTAAAGCGCGAGGGAGGGCCAGCAATCAGCCCCAGCATTTT,CASSKARGRASNQPQHF
TRBJ2-7,.,TRBV7-6,few,TGTGCCAGCAGCTTAGGTCAGGAGGGAAGGGAGCAGTACTTC,CASSLGQEGREQYF
TRBJ1-4,.,TRBV29-1,.,TGCAGCGTTCTCATTAGGGGAGAGGCTAATGAAAAACTGTTTTTT,CSVLIRGEANEKLFF
TRBJ1-6,.,TRBV4-1,few,TGCGCCAGCAGCCAACGATGGGGCAGGGAATCACCCCTCCACTTT,CASSQRWGRESPLHF
TRBJ2-7,.,TRBV5-8,few,TGTGCCAGCAGCTTTGGGATTACCTACGAGCAGTACTTC,CASSFGITYEQYF
TRBJ1-2,.,TRBV19,.,TGTGCCAGTCTAGGGGGATACGTGGATGGCTACACCTTC,CASLGGYVDGYTF
TRBJ2-7,TRBD1,TRBV11-2,.,TGTGCCAGCAGCGGACAGGGGATCGACGAGCAGTACTTC,CASSGQGIDEQYF
TRBJ2-7,.,TRBV5-1,.,TGCGCCAGCAGCTTGTGGGGGACCTACGAGCAGTACTTC,CASSLWGTYEQYF
TRBJ1-1,.,TRBV19,.,TGTGCCAGTAGTATTCTGGAGGGCACTGAAGCTTTCTTT,CASSILEGTEAFF
TRBJ2-5,TRBD1,TRBV7-2,.,TGTGCCAGCAGCTTAGCGAGCCAGGGGGCAGGAGAGACCCAGTACTTC,CASSLASQGAGETQYF
TRBJ1-4,TRBD1,TRBV4-1,once,TGCGCCAGCCGCCCCCCAGGGGGCGGTTCAACTAATGAAAAACTGTTTTTT,CASRPPGGGSTNEKLFF
TRBJ2-7,TRBD1,TRBV19,once,TGTGCCAGTAGTATAACCGGGACAGGCGTGCAGTACTTC,CASSITGTGVQYF
TRBJ2-1,.,TRBV7-3,.,TGTGCCAGCAGCTCCCTTGGGGACGGTGAGCAGTTCTTC,CASSSLGDGEQFF
TRBJ2-6,.,TRBV19,.,TGTGCCAGTAGTATCAGGAGCTCTGGGGCCAACGTCCTGACTTTC,CASSIRSSGANVLTF
TRBJ1-5,TRBD1,TRBV5-6,.,TGTGCCAGCAGCGTGGGACAGGGTGATCAGCCCCAGCATTTT,CASSVGQGDQPQHF
TRBJ2-5,TRBD1,TRBV4-2,.,TGTGCCAGCAGCCAAGGGACCGGGACAGGGAGCGAGACCCAGTACTTC,CASSQGTGTGSETQYF
TRBJ2-7,TRBD2,TRBV5-1,.,TGCGCCAGCAGTTCGCGGGAGTTCAGAGCCTACGAGCAGTACTTC,CASSSREFRAYEQYF
TRBJ2-3,.,TRBV27,.,TGTGCCAGCAGTTTAGCCCCCCGGGCAGATACGCAGTATTTT,CASSLAPRADTQYF
TRBJ2-1,.,TRBV23-1,once,TGCGCCAGCAGTCGTCAGAGGAGGACAGCCTACAATGAGCAGTTCTTC,CASSRQRRTAYNEQFF
TRBJ1-2,.,TRBV14,.,TGTGCCAGCAGCCTCGGGCGGAATGGCTACACCTTC,CASSLGRNGYTF
TRBJ1-2,.,TRBV7-9,.,TGTGCCAGCAGCTTATACGAGGACGCGGGTGGCTACACCTTC,CASSLYEDAGGYTF
TRBJ1-4,TRBD1,TRBV4-3,.,TGCGCCAGCAGCCAAGATCAGGGACAGAGGGATGAAAAACTGTTTTTT,CASSQDQGQRDEKLFF
TRBJ1-1,.,TRBV7-9,few,TGTGCCAGCCCACCCGGGGCCAGGGCGGCTGAAGCTTTCTTT,CASPPGARAAEAFF
TRBJ1-2,.,TRBV19,.,TGTGCCAGTAGTACAGGGCAGGGCTACACCTTC,CASSTGQGYTF
TRBJ2-3,TRBD1,TRBV19,.,TGTGCCAGTAGTCCCGCCTCCGGGACAGGGAAGCAGTATTTT,CASSPASGTGKQYF
TRBJ2-4,.,TRBV29-1,.,TGCAGCGTTGAAGACAGGGTGGGGGCCAAAAACATTCAGTACTTC,CSVEDRVGAKNIQYF
TRBJ2-5,.,TRBV5-1,.,TGCGCCAGCAGCTTGACCGACAAAGAGACCCAGTACTTC,CASSLTDKETQYF
TRBJ2-1,TRBD2,TRBV29-1,.,TGCAGCGCGGGAGGGACTAACTCCTACAATGAGCAGTTCTTC,CSAGGTNSYNEQFF
TRBJ2-3,TRBD2,TRBV9,.,TGTGCCAGCAGCGTAGTGGGGGGGGGCACAGATACGCAGTATTTT,CASSVVGGGTDTQYF
TRBJ2-7,.,TRBV14,.,TGTGCCAGCAGCCAAATGCCTAGACTTGGGCAGTACTTC,CASSQMPRLGQYF
TRBJ2-3,TRBD2,TRBV4-3,.,TGCGCCAGCAGCCAAGACCCGGGACTAGCGGGGGGGCTAGTGGGCACAGATACGCAGTATTTT,CASSQDPGLAGGLVGTDTQYF
TRBJ2-4,.,TRBV6-1,.,TGTGCCAGCAGGACGGGACCGGGATATAACATTCAGTACTTC,CASRTGPGYNIQYF